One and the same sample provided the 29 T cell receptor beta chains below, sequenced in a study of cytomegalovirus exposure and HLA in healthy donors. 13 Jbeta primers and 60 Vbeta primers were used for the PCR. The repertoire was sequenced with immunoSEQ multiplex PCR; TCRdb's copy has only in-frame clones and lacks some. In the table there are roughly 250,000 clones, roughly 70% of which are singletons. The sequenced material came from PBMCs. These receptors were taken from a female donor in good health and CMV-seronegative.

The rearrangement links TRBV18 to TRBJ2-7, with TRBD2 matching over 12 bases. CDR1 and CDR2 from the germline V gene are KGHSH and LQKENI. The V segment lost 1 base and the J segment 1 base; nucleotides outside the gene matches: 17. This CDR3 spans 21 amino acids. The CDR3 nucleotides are TGTGCCAGCTCACCACTGACAGGACCGGGACTAGCGGGCGGGAGATCCTACGAGCAGTACTTC. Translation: CASSPLTGPGLAGGRSYEQYF.

DNA of the CDR3: TGTGCCAGTAGTACCCGGGAGGGCCTCTCCTACGAGCAGTACTTC. This encodes CASSTREGLSYEQYF. The chain is built from TRBV19 and TRBJ2-7; 8 nucleotides agree with TRBD2. This CDR3 has 15 residues. The germline V gene has CDR1 LNHDA and CDR2 SQIVND (reference sequence). Losses at the gene ends were 4 bases for V and 0 bases for J; bases not matched to a gene: 5.

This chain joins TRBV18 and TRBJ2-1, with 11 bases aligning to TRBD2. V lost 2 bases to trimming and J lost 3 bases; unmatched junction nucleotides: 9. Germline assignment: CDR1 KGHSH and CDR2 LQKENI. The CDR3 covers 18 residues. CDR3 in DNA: TGTGCCAGCTCACCATTTAGCGGGAGGGCCAACTACTACAATGAGCAGTTCTTC. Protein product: CASSPFSGRANYYNEQFF.

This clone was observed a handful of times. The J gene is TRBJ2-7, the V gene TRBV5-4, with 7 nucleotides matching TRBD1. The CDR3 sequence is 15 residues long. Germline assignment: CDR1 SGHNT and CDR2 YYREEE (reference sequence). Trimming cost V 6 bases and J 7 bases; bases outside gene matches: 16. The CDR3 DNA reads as TGTGCCAGCACCTCGAATCGACAGGGAGTCAGAGAGCAGTACTTC. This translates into CASTSNRQGVREQYF. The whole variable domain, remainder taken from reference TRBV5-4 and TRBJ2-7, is ETGVTQSPTHLIKTRGQQVTLRCSSQSGHNTVSWYQQALGQGPQFIFQYYREEENGRGNFPPRFSGLQFPNYSSELNVNALELDDSALYLCASTSNRQGVREQYFGPGTRLTVT.

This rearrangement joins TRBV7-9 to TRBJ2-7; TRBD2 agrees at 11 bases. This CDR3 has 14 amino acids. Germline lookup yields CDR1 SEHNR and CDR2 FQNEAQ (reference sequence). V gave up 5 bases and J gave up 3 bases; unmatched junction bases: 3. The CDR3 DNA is TGTGCCAGCAGCGAGACTAGCGGGAACTACGAGCAGTACTTC. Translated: CASSETSGNYEQYF.

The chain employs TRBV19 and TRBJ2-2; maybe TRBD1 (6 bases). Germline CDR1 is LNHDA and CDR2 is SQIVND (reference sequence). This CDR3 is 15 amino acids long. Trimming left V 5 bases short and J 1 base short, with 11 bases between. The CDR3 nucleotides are TGTGCCAGTAGTGGATGGGGACAGAACACCGGGGAGCTGTTTTTT. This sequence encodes CASSGWGQNTGELFF.

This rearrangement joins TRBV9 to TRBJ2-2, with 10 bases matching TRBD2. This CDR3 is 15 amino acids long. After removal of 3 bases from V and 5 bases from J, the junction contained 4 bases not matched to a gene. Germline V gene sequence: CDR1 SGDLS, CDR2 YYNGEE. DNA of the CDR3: TGTGCCAGCAGCGCATCTAGCGGGAGTACCGGGGAGCTGTTTTTT. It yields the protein CASSASSGSTGELFF. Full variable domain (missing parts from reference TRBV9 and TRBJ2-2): DSGVTQTPKHLITATGQRVTLRCSPRSGDLSVYWYQQSLDQGLQFLIQYYNGEERAKGNILERFSAQQFPDLHSELNLSSLELGDSALYFCASSASSGSTGELFFGEGSRLTVL.

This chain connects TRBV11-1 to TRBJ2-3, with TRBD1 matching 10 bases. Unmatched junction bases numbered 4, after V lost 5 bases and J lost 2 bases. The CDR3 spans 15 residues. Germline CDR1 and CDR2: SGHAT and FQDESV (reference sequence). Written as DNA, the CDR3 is TGTGCCAGCAGCCCCGGGACAGGGGACACAGATACGCAGTATTTT. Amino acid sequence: CASSPGTGDTDTQYF.

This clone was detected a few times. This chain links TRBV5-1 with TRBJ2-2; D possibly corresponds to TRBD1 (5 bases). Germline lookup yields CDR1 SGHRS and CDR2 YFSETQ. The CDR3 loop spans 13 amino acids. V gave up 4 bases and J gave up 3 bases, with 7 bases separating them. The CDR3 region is CASSQGDTGELFF. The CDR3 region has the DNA TGCGCCAGCAGCCAAGGGGACACCGGGGAGCTGTTTTTT. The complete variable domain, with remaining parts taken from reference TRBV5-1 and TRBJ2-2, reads KAGVTQTPRYLIKTRGQQVTLSCSPISGHRSVSWYQQTPGQGLQFLFEYFSETQRNKGNFPGRFSGRQFSNSRSEMNVSTLELGDSALYLCASSQGDTGELFFGEGSRLTVL.

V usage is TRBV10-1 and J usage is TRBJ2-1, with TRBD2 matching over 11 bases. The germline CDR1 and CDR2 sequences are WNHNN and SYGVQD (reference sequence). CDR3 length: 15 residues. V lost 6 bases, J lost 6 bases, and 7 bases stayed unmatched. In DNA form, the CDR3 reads TGCGCCAGCAGCCTTCGGACTAGCGGGCCCAATGAGCAGTTCTTC. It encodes CASSLRTSGPNEQFF.

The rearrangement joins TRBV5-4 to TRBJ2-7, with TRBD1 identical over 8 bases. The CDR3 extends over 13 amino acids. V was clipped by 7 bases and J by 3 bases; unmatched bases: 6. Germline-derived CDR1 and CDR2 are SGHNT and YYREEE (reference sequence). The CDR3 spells CASGTGTGYEQYF. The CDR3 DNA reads TGTGCCAGCGGGACCGGGACAGGCTACGAGCAGTACTTC.

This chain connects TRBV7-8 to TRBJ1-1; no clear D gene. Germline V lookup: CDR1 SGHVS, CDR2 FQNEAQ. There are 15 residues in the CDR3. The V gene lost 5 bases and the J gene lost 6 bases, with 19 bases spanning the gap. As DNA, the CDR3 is TGTGCCAGCAGCCCTTTTAGTGGAGGGTCTTCTGAAGCTTTCTTT. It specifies CASSPFSGGSSEAFF.

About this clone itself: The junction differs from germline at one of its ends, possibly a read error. CDR3 in amino acids: CASSRGGTDAQYF. CDR3 sequence (DNA): TGTGCCAGTAGTCGAGGGGGGACAGATGCGCAGTATTTT. V and J are TRBV19 and TRBJ2-3; D might be TRBD1 (7 bases). The germline CDR1 and CDR2 sequences are LNHDA and SQIVND (reference sequence). This CDR3 is 13 amino acids long.

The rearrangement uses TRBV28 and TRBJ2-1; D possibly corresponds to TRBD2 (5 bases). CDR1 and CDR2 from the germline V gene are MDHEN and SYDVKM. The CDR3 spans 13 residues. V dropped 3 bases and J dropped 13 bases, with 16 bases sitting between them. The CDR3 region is CASSLNRDWFQFF. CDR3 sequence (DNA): TGTGCCAGCAGTTTGAATCGGGATTGGTTTCAGTTCTTC. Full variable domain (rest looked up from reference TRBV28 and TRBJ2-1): DVKVTQSSRYLVKRTGEKVFLECVQDMDHENMFWYRQDPGLGLRLIYFSYDVKMKEKGDIPEGYSVSREKKERFSLILESASTNQTSMYLCASSLNRDWFQFFGPGTRLTVL.

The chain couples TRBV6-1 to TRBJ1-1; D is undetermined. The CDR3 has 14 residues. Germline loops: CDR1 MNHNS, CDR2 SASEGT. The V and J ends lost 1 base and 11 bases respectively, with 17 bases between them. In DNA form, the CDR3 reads TGTGCCAGCAGTGAAGGAAGGGAGAGGGCTTTTGCTTTCTTT. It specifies CASSEGRERAFAFF.

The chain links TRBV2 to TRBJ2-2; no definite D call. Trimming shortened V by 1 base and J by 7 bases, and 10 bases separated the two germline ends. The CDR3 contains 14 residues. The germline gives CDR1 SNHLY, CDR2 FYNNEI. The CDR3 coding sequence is TGTGCCAGCAGTGAAGGTCTTGGCGGCGGGGAGCTGTTTTTT. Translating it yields CASSEGLGGGELFF.

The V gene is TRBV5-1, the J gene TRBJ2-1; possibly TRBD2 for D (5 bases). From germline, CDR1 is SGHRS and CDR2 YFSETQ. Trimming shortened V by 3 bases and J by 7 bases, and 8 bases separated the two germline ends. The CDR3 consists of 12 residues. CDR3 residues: CASSWTQNEQFF. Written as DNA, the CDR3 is TGCGCCAGCAGCTGGACTCAGAATGAGCAGTTCTTC.

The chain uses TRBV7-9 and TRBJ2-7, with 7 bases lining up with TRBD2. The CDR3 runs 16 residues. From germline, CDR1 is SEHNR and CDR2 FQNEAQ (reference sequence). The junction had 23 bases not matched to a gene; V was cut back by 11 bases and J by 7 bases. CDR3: CAFGEGCLRIRLEQYF. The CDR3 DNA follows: TGTGCCTTTGGGGAGGGGTGTTTGAGGATCAGGTTGGAGCAGTACTTC.

The CDR3 reads CASSETGPLLGYTF. CDR3 DNA: TGTGCCAGCAGTGAAACAGGACCACTACTTGGCTACACCTTC. The V gene is TRBV6-5, the J gene TRBJ1-2, with D possibly TRBD1 on 5 matching bases. The CDR3 spans 14 residues. Between the trimmed V and J ends, which lost 5 bases and 7 bases, there was a span of 17 bases. Germline CDR1 reads MNHEY; CDR2 reads SVGAGI.

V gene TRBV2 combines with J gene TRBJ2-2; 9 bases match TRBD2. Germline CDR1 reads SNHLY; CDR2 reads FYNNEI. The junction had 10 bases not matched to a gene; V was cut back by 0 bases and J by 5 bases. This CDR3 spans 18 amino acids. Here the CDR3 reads CASSEASGRGGRTGELFF. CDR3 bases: TGTGCCAGCAGTGAAGCTAGCGGGAGAGGAGGTCGGACCGGGGAGCTGTTTTTT.

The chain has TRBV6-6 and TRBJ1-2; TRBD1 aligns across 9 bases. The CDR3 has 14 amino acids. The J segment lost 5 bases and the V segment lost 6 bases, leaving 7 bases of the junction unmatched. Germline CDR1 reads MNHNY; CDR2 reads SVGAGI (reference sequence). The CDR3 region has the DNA TGTGCCAGCAGATTCCCGGGACAGGGTTATGGCTACACCTTC. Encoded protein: CASRFPGQGYGYTF.

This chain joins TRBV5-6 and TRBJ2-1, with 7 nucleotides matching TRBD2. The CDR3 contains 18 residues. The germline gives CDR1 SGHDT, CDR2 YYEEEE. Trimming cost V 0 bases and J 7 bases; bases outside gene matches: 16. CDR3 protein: CASSLVTGQRDGLNEQFF. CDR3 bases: TGTGCCAGCAGCTTGGTAACGGGGCAGCGGGACGGCCTTAATGAGCAGTTCTTC.

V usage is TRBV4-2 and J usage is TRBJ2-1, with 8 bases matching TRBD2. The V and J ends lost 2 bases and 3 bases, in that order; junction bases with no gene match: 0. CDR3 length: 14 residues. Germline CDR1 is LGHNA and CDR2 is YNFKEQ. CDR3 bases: TGTGCCAGCAGCCAACGGGGGGGCTACAATGAGCAGTTCTTC. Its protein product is CASSQRGGYNEQFF.

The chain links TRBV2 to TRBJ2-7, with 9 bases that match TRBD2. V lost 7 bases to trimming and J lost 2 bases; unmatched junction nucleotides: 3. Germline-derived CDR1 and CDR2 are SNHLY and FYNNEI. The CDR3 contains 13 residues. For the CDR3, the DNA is TGTGCCAGCACCGGACTAGCGACCTACGAGCAGTACTTC. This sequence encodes CASTGLATYEQYF. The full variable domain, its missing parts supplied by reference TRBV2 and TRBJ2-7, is EPEVTQTPSHQVTQMGQEVILRCVPISNHLYFYWYRQILGQKVEFLVSFYNNEISEKSEIFDDQFSVERPDGSNFTLKIRSTKLEDSAMYFCASTGLATYEQYFGPGTRLTVT.

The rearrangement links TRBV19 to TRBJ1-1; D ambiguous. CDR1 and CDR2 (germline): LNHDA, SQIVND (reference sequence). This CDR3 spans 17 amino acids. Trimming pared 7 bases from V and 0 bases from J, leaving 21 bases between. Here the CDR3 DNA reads TGTGCCAGTACCCCAGAGGGCGTACGAAGGATGAACACTGAAGCTTTCTTT. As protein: CASTPEGVRRMNTEAFF.

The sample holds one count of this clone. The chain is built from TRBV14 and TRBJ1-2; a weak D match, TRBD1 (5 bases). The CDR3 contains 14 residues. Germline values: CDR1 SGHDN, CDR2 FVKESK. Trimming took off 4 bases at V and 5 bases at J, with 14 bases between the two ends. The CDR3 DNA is TGTGCCAGCAGCCGAGACACAGGCGGATATGGCTACACCTTC. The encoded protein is CASSRDTGGYGYTF. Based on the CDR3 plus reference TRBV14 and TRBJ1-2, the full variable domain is EAGVTQFPSHSVIEKGQTVTLRCDPISGHDNLYWYRRVMGKEIKFLLHFVKESKQDESGMPNNRFLAERTGGTYSTLKVQPAELEDSGVYFCASSRDTGGYGYTFGSGTRLTVV.

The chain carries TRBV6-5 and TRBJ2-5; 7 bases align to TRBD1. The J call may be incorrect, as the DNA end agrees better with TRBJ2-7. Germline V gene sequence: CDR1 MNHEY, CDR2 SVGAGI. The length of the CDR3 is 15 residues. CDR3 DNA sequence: TGTGCCAGCAGATTAGCAGCCCCAGGGGGCTACGAGCAGTACTTC. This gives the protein CASRLAAPGGYEQYF.

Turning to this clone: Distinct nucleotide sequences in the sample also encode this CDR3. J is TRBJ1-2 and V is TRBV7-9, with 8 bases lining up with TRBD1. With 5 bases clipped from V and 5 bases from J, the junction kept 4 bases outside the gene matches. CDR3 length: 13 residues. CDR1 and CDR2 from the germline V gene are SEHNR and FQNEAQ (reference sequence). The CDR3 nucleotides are TGTGCCAGCAGCCTTGGGACAGGTTATGGCTACACCTTC. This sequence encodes CASSLGTGYGYTF.

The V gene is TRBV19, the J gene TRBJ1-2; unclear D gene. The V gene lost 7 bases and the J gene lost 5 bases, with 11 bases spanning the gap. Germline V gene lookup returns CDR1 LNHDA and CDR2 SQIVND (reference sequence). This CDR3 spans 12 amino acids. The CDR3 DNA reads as TGTGCCAGTACGACGGGTCGTTATGGCTACACCTTC. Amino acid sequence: CASTTGRYGYTF.